Detailed here is one T cell receptor beta chain. Antigen specificity is unknown. The CDR3 sequence is 15 residues long. Germline-derived CDR1 and CDR2 are MDHEN and SYDVKM. The V and J ends lost 6 bases and 4 bases respectively, with 19 bases between them. Roughly 0.45 to 1 ug RNA was reverse transcribed with random hexamers. A single record per CDR3 protein comes from TCRdb applying MiXCR to the immunoSEQ multiplex PCR reads. The profile shows under 200,000 distinct CDR3 sequences, about 96% of them singletons. These data are taken from a study of CD8 T cells in Susac syndrome. Across the whole study: Active disease was present in about 6 of the sequenced Susac syndrome patients, whereas fewer than 10 of them were in remission. Patients with Susac syndrome were therapy-naive, on corticosteroids, or on intravenous immunoglobulin alone at blood draw.

Study-wide results and limits: The authors found no clonal expansion in Susac syndrome CD4+ T cell repertoires.

Negative isolation yielded CD4+ and CD8+ T cells, and FACS enriched TEMRA cells. Sequencing was performed on CD4+ T cells from PBMCs. This receptor was identified in a human donor with Susac syndrome. The J gene is TRBJ2-7, the V gene TRBV28; D tentatively reads TRBD1 or TRBD2 (5 bases each). As DNA, the CDR3 is TGTGCCAGCAGCTCTATAGCAGGGACGGGGTACGAGCAGTACTTC. This gives the protein CASSSIAGTGYEQYF.